In this sample, the clone carrying this T cell receptor (beta chain) turned up many times. Antigen unknown. The data originate from a study of T cell repertoires in cytomegalovirus infection. General study results and limits: The ex vivo response was dominated by HLA-C-restricted CMV-specific TCR beta clonotypes.

Germline loops: CDR1 SGHTA, CDR2 FQGNSA. This CDR3 spans 13 amino acids. Trimming took 5 bases from V and 7 from J, leaving 15 bases between them. TCRdb re-called the reads with MiXCR, one entry per CDR3 protein. Here the sample spans approximately 76,000 distinct CDR3 sequences, 3.5% to 4.5% being singletons. The receptor was isolated from a human donor in good health (CMV status not recorded). Some clones in this sample may be carry-over from other donors' samples. Sequencing was carried out using PBMCs. The V and J genes are TRBV7-2 and TRBJ2-7; no reliable D call. CDR3 in DNA: TGTGCCAGCAGCCCCTTACCTCTCCTTGAGCAGTACTTC. Its translation is CASSPLPLLEQYF. The entire variable domain, with the rest obtained from reference TRBV7-2 and TRBJ2-7, is as follows: GAGVSQSPSNKVTEKGKDVELRCDPISGHTALYWYRQSLGQGLEFLIYFQGNSAPDKSGLPSDRFSAERTGGSVSTLTIQRTQQEDSAVYLCASSPLPLLEQYFGPGTRLTVT.